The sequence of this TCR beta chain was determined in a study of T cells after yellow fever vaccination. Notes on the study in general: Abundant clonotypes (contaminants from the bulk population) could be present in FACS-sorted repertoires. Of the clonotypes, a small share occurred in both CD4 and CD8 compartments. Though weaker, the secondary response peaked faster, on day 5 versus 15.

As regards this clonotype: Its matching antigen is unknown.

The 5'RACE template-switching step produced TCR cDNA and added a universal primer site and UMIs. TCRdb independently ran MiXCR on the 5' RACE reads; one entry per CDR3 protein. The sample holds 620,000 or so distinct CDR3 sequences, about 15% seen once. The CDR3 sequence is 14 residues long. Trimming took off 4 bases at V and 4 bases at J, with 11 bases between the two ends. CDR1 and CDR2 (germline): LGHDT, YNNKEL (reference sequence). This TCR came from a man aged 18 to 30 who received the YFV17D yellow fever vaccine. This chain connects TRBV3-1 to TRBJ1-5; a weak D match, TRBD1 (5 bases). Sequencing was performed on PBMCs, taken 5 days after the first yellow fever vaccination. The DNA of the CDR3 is TGTGCCAGCAGCCCATATGGGGGAAATCAGCCCCAGCATTTT. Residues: CASSPYGGNQPQHF. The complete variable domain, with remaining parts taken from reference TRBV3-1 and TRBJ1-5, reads DTAVSQTPKYLVTQMGNDKSIKCEQNLGHDTMYWYKQDSKKFLKIMFSYNNKELIINETVPNRFSPKSPDKAHLNLHINSLELGDSAVYFCASSPYGGNQPQHFGDGTRLSIL.